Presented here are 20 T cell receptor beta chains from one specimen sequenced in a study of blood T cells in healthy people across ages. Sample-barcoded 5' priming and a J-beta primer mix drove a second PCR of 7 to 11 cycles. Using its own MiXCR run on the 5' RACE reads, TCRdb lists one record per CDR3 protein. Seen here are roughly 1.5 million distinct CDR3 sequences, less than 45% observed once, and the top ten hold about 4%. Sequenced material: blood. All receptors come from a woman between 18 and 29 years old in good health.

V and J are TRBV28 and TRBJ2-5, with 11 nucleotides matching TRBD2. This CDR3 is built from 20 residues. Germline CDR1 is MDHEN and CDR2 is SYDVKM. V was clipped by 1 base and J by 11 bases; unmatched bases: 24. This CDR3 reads CASSLFTASGRPSSYNEQYF. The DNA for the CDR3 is TGTGCCAGCAGTTTATTTACCGCTAGCGGGAGGCCTAGCTCCTACAATGAGCAGTACTTC.

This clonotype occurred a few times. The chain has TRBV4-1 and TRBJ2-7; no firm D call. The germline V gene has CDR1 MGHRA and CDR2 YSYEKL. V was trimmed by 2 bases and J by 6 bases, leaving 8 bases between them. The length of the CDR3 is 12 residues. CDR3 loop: CASSQFTGEQYF. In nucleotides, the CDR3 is TGCGCCAGCAGCCAATTTACGGGCGAGCAGTACTTC.

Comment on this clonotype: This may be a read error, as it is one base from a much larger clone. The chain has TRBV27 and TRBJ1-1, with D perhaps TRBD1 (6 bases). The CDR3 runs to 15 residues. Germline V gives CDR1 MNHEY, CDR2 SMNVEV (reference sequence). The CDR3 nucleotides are TGTGCCGGCAGTTTAAAGGCAGGGGAGAACACTGAAGCTTTCTTT. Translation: CAGSLKAGENTEAFF.

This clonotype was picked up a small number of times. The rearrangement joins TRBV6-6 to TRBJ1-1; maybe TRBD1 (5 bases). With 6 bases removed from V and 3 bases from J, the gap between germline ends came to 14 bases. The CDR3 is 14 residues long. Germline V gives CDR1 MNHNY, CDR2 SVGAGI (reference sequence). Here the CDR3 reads CASRTYLTDTEAFF. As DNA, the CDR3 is TGTGCCAGCAGAACCTATCTGACAGACACTGAAGCTTTCTTT.

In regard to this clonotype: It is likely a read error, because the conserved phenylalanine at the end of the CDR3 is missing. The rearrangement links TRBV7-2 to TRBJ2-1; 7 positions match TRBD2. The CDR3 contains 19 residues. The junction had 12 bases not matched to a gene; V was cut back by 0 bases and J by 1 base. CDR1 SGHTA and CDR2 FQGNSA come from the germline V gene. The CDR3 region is CASSLALSAGEYSYNEQFL. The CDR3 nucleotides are TGTGCCAGCAGCTTAGCCCTTTCGGCGGGGGAATATTCCTACAATGAGCAGTTCTTA.

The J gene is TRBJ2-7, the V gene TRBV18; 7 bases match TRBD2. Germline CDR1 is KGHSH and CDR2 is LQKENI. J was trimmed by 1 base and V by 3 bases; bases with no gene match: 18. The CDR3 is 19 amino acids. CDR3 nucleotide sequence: TGTGCCAGCTCACCTCTCCCTAACGGGGGGAATCCTTCATCCTACGAGCAGTACTTC. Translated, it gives CASSPLPNGGNPSSYEQYF.

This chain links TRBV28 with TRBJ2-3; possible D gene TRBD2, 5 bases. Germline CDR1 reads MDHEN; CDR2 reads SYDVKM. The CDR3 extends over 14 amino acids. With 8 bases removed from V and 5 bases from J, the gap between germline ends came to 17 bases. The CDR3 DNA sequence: TGTGCCAGCTTCCGAGCGGAGAATGAAGATACGCAGTATTTT. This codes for CASFRAENEDTQYF.

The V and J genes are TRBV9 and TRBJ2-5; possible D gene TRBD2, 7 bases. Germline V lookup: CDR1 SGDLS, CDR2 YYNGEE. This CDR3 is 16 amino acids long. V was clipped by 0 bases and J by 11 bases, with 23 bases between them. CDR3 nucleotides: TGTGCCAGCAGCGTAGTTGGGGGGGGCGGTTACAATGAGCAGTACTTC. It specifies CASSVVGGGGYNEQYF. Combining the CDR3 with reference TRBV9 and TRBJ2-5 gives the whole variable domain DSGVTQTPKHLITATGQRVTLRCSPRSGDLSVYWYQQSLDQGLQFLIQYYNGEERAKGNILERFSAQQFPDLHSELNLSSLELGDSALYFCASSVVGGGGYNEQYFGPGTRLLVL.

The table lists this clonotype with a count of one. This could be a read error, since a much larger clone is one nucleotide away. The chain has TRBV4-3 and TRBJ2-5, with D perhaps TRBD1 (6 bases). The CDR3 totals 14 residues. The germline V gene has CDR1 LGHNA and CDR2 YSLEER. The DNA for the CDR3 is TGCGCCAGCAGCCAAGAGACAGGTCAAGAGACCCGGTACTTC. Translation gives CASSQETGQETRYF.

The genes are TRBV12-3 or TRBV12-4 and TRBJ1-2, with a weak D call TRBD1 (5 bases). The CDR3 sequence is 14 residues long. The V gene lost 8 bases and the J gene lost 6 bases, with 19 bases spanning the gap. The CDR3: CASLPGGFTNGYTF. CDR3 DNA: TGTGCCAGCCTACCTGGGGGTTTTACGAATGGCTACACCTTC.

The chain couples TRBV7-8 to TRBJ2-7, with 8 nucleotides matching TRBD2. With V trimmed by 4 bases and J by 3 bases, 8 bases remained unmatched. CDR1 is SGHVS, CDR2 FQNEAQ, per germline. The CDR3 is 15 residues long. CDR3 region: CASSSTLAGNYEQYF. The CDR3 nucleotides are TGTGCCAGCAGCTCAACCTTAGCGGGGAACTACGAGCAGTACTTC.

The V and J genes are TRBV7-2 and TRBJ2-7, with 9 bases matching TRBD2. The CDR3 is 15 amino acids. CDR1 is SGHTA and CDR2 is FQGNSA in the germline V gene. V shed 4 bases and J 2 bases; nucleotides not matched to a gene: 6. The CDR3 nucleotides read TGTGCCAGCAGCTACCCACTAGCGGGCACCTACGAGCAGTACTTC. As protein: CASSYPLAGTYEQYF.

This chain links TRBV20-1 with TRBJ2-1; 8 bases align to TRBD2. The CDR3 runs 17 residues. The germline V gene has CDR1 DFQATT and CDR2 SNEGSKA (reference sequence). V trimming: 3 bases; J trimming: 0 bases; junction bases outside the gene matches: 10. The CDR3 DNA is TGCAGTGCTAGTAGAGGACTAGCCCTTAGCTCCTACAATGAGCAGTTCTTC. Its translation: CSASRGLALSSYNEQFF.

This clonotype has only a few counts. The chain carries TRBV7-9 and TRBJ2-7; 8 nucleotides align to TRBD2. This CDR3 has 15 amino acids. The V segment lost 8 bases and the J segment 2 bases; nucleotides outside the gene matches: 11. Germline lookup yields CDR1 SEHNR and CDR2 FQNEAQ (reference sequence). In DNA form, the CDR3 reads TGTGCCAGCCAACGCGAGACTAGCGCTACCTACGAGCAGTACTTC. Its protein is CASQRETSATYEQYF.

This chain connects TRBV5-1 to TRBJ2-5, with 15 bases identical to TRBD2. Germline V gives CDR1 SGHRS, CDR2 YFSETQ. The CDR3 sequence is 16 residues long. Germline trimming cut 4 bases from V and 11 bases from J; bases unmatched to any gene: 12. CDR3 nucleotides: TGCGCCAGCAGCCGGACTAGCGGGAGGGCCGTCAATGAGCAGTACTTC. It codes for CASSRTSGRAVNEQYF.

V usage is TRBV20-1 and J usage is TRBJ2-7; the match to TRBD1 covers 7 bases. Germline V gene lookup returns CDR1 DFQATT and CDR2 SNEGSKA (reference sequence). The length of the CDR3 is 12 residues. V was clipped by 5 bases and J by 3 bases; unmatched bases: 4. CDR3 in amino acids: CSAVQGIYEQYF. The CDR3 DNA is TGCAGTGCTGTACAGGGGATCTACGAGCAGTACTTC.

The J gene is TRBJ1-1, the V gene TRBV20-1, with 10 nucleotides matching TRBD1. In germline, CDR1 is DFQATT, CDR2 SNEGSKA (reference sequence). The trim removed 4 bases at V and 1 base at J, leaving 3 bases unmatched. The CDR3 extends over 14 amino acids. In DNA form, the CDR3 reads TGCAGTGCTACGGACAGGGGGAAGAACACTGAAGCTTTCTTT. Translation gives CSATDRGKNTEAFF.

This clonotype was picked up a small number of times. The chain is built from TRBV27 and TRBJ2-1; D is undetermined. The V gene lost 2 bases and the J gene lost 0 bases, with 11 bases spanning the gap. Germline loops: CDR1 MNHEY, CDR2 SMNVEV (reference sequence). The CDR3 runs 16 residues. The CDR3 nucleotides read TGTGCCAGCAGTTTAGGGGTTAAGGTCTCCTACAATGAGCAGTTCTTC. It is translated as CASSLGVKVSYNEQFF.

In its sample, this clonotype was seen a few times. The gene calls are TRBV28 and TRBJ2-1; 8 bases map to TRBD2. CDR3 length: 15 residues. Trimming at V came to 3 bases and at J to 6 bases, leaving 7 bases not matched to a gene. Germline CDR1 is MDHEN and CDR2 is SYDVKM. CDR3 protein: CASSFSGGGPNEQFF. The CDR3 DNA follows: TGTGCCAGCAGTTTTTCGGGAGGGGGGCCCAATGAGCAGTTCTTC.

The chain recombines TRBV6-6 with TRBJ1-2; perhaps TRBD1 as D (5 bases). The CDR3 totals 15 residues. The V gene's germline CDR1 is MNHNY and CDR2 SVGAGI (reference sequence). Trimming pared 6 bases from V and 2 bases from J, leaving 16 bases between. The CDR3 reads CASSMGTSVNYGYTF. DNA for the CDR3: TGTGCCAGCAGCATGGGGACTTCCGTCAACTATGGCTACACCTTC.